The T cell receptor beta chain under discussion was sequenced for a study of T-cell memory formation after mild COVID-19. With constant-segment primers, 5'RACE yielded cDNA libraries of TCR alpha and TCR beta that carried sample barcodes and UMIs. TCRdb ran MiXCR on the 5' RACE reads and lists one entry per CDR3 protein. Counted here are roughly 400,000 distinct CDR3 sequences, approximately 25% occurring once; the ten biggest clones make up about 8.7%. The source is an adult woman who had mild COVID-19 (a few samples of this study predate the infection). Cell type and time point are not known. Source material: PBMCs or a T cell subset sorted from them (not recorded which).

CDR3: CASSVAPDGSYEQYF. DNA for the CDR3: TGTGCCAGCAGCGTAGCGCCAGATGGGTCCTACGAGCAGTACTTC. This chain connects TRBV9 to TRBJ2-7; no reliable D call. The germline V gene encodes CDR1 SGDLS and CDR2 YYNGEE. V lost 0 bases to trimming and J lost 1 base, with 11 bases between them. This CDR3 has 15 residues.